This T cell receptor beta chain was sequenced for a study of cytomegalovirus exposure and HLA in healthy donors. At the level of the study: For the approximately 400 genotyped donors, roughly 81% fell within the Caucasian-associated ancestry cluster.

This clone was detected only once. The PCR was carried out with 60 Vbeta primers and 13 Jbeta primers. Sequencing was performed with immunoSEQ multiplex PCR; in TCRdb, only in-frame clones are kept and a portion is missing. Found here are 130,000 to 150,000 clones, approximately 81% of them singletons; the top ten hold more than 2%. The CDR3 runs 14 residues. Germline V gene data show CDR1 as MNHNY and CDR2 as SVGAGI (reference sequence). Trimming cost V 7 bases and J 4 bases; bases outside gene matches: 8. The chain employs TRBV6-6 and TRBJ1-1; 8 bases are a match to TRBD1. This receptor was identified in a boy between 2 and 15 years old in good health and CMV-seronegative. The sequenced sample was PBMCs. The CDR3 spells CASILLTGGTEAFF. CDR3 coding DNA: TGTGCCAGCATTTTACTAACAGGGGGCACTGAAGCTTTCTTT.